The 32 T cell receptor beta chains below were found in one sample sequenced in a study of blood T cell repertoires in COVID-19. Profiling relied on immunoSEQ multiplex PCR, and the TCRdb table lists in-frame clones only, not all of them. The sample has about 210,000 clones, approximately 85% seen once; the top ten hold about 7.3%. The sample taken for sequencing was peripheral blood. The receptors come from a woman between 50 and 59 years old with active or convalescent COVID-19.

The CDR3 sequence: CASSFGPSGGAETQYF. In DNA, the CDR3 is TGTGCCAGCAGCTTTGGTCCTAGCGGGGGGGCGGAGACCCAGTACTTC. The V gene is TRBV5-4, the J gene TRBJ2-5; TRBD2 aligns across 12 bases. V lost 2 bases, J lost 5 bases, and 7 bases stayed unmatched. The CDR3 has 16 amino acids. Germline CDR1 and CDR2: SGHNT and YYREEE (reference sequence).

The chain has TRBV5-1 and TRBJ2-7; perhaps TRBD2 as D (7 bases). V was cut by 3 bases and J by 4 bases, with 14 bases left in between. Looked up from germline, CDR1 is SGHRS and CDR2 is YFSETQ. The CDR3 consists of 14 residues. The CDR3 nucleotides read TGCGCCAGCAGCTGGAACGGGGGGCAATACGAGCAGTACTTC. This gives the protein CASSWNGGQYEQYF.

This rearrangement joins TRBV12-3 or TRBV12-4 to TRBJ2-1, with 7 bases fitting TRBD2. Unmatched junction bases numbered 5, after V lost 6 bases and J lost 6 bases. This CDR3 spans 13 amino acids. The CDR3 spells CASRQAGLNEQFF. The CDR3 nucleotides read TGTGCCAGCAGGCAAGCGGGGCTCAATGAGCAGTTCTTC.

The V and J genes are TRBV29-1 and TRBJ1-2, with 10 positions matching TRBD1. Germline CDR1 reads SQVTM; CDR2 reads ANQGSEA. The CDR3 length is 13 residues. V trimming: 4 bases; J trimming: 7 bases; junction bases outside the gene matches: 6. The CDR3 here is CSVGSRTGGGYTF. The DNA of the CDR3 is TGCAGCGTTGGTTCGCGGACAGGGGGTGGCTACACCTTC.

In its sample, this clone was seen a few times. The chain recombines TRBV9 with TRBJ1-3; TRBD1 is a possible D gene (5 bases). V lost 7 bases and J lost 4, with 27 bases in between. The CDR3 has 18 amino acids. The germline CDR1 and CDR2 sequences are SGDLS and YYNGEE. CDR3 sequence (DNA): TGTGCCAGCCATTCAGACGGACGGGATACCCGGGGGGGAAACACCATATATTTT. It yields the protein CASHSDGRDTRGGNTIYF.

This clone was observed once. This chain links TRBV19 with TRBJ1-2, with 7 bases fitting TRBD1. The germline V gene has CDR1 LNHDA and CDR2 SQIVND (reference sequence). The junction had 13 bases not matched to a gene; V was cut back by 7 bases and J by 2 bases. The CDR3 is made up of 16 amino acids. CDR3 nucleotides: TGTGCCAGTATATTCTTCAAGGGGGCGTCGAACTATGGCTACACCTTC. It yields the protein CASIFFKGASNYGYTF.

The chain combines TRBV9 with TRBJ1-1, with D tentatively TRBD1 (5 bases). V was trimmed by 0 bases and J by 0 bases, leaving 9 bases between them. Germline V gene data show CDR1 as SGDLS and CDR2 as YYNGEE. CDR3 length: 15 residues. The CDR3 sequence: CASSVGQIMNTEAFF. As DNA, the CDR3 is TGTGCCAGCAGCGTAGGACAGATTATGAACACTGAAGCTTTCTTT. The variable domain in full, completed from reference TRBV9 and TRBJ1-1, reads DSGVTQTPKHLITATGQRVTLRCSPRSGDLSVYWYQQSLDQGLQFLIQYYNGEERAKGNILERFSAQQFPDLHSELNLSSLELGDSALYFCASSVGQIMNTEAFFGQGTRLTVV.

J is TRBJ2-7 and V is TRBV4-1; 7 positions agree with TRBD2. This CDR3 region has 14 residues. The junction had 5 bases not matched to a gene; V was cut back by 6 bases and J by 0 bases. Germline lookup yields CDR1 MGHRA and CDR2 YSYEKL. CDR3: CASRGLAASYEQYF. CDR3 coding DNA: TGCGCCAGCAGAGGTCTAGCGGCCTCCTACGAGCAGTACTTC.

The chain recombines TRBV5-6 with TRBJ2-7, with 7 nucleotides matching TRBD1. V lost 3 bases, J lost 1 base, and 4 bases stayed unmatched. Germline V gene data show CDR1 as SGHDT and CDR2 as YYEEEE. CDR3 length equals 14 residues. CDR3 sequence reads: CASSWNRGSYEQYV. In nucleotides, the CDR3 is TGTGCCAGCAGCTGGAACAGGGGATCCTACGAGCAGTACGTC.

The J gene is TRBJ2-3, the V gene TRBV11-2, with 10 bases fitting TRBD2. The V segment lost 5 bases and the J segment 0 bases; nucleotides outside the gene matches: 2. Germline V gives CDR1 SGHAT, CDR2 FQNNGV. This CDR3 spans 15 amino acids. CDR3 sequence: CASSIAGGSTDTQYF. The CDR3 bases are TGTGCCAGCAGCATAGCGGGGGGCAGCACAGATACGCAGTATTTT. Drawing the rest from reference TRBV11-2 and TRBJ2-3, the complete variable domain is EAGVAQSPRYKIIEKRQSVAFWCNPISGHATLYWYQQILGQGPKLLIQFQNNGVVDDSQLPKDRFSAERLKGVDSTLKIQPAKLEDSAVYLCASSIAGGSTDTQYFGPGTRLTVL.

This sequence joins TRBV1 and TRBJ1-4. TRBV1 is listed as a pseudogene. The CDR3 length is 17 residues. Here the CDR3 DNA reads TGCACCAGCAGCCAAGATAGAGGATGTGCAACTAATGAAAAACTGTTTTTT. Translating gives CTSSQDRGCATNEKLFF.

The J gene is TRBJ2-7, the V gene TRBV12-3 or TRBV12-4; a possible D gene is TRBD1 (5 bases). The V end was cut by 1 base, the J end by 3 bases, with 7 bases between. This CDR3 region has 13 residues. CDR3 in DNA: TGTGCCAGCAGTTTAGGCAGGGTCTACGAGCAGTACTTC. It translates to CASSLGRVYEQYF.

The rearrangement links TRBV25-1 to TRBJ2-3, with 12 nucleotides matching TRBD2. CDR3 length: 18 amino acids. Trimming took 2 bases from V and 0 from J; bases not matched to a gene: 6. CDR1 MGHDK and CDR2 SYGVNS come from the germline V gene. CDR3 in DNA: TGTGCCAGCAGTGAACCCCCTAGCGGGGGGGGCAGCACAGATACGCAGTATTTT. It encodes CASSEPPSGGGSTDTQYF.

This chain joins TRBV21-1 and TRBJ1-2; the table calls TRBD1, which could not be checked here. TRBV21-1 corresponds to a pseudogene. The CDR3 covers 16 residues. The DNA of the CDR3 is TGTGCCAGCAGCATCTTTAGGGGGCGAGTGTCCTATGGCTACACCTTC. Protein: CASSIFRGRVSYGYTF.

V and J are TRBV5-1 and TRBJ1-6; the match to TRBD1 covers 9 bases. In germline, CDR1 is SGHRS, CDR2 YFSETQ. V lost 2 bases and J lost 0; bases outside the gene matches: 6. This CDR3 is 18 amino acids long. The CDR3 spells CASSLTGGTSSYNSPLHF. The CDR3 DNA reads as TGCGCCAGCAGCTTAACAGGGGGCACTAGCTCCTATAATTCACCCCTCCACTTT.

V usage is TRBV12-3 or TRBV12-4 and J usage is TRBJ2-5, with TRBD2 matching 7 bases. V gave up 6 bases and J gave up 5 bases; unmatched junction bases: 6. This CDR3 is 13 amino acids long. The CDR3 nucleotides are TGTGCCAGCAGAAGCGGGGCTTGGGAGACCCAGTACTTC. Translation: CASRSGAWETQYF.

This chain joins TRBV5-1 and TRBJ2-5, with 8 bases matching TRBD2. Trimming cost V 3 bases and J 4 bases; bases outside gene matches: 8. From germline, CDR1 is SGHRS and CDR2 YFSETQ. This CDR3 spans 15 amino acids. Written as DNA, the CDR3 is TGCGCCAGCAGCTCGGGACCGGGGGGGCCAGAGACCCAGTACTTC. Protein product: CASSSGPGGPETQYF.

The rearrangement joins TRBV5-1 to TRBJ1-4; TRBD1 matches 10 bases. The CDR3 is 15 residues long. From germline, CDR1 is SGHRS and CDR2 YFSETQ. J lost 7 bases, V lost 4 bases, and 7 bases had no gene match. CDR3 nucleotide sequence: TGCGCCAGCAGCACCCAGACAGGGGGCTCTGAAAAACTGTTTTTT. Amino acid sequence: CASSTQTGGSEKLFF.

The chain has TRBV7-9 and TRBJ2-7; TRBD1 matches at 7 bases. The V segment lost 7 bases and the J segment 0 bases; nucleotides outside the gene matches: 6. This CDR3 spans 14 amino acids. CDR1 SEHNR and CDR2 FQNEAQ come from the germline V gene (reference sequence). CDR3: CASTFGDSSYEQYV. The DNA of the CDR3 is TGTGCCAGCACATTTGGGGACAGCTCCTACGAGCAGTACGTC.

The chain uses TRBV27 and TRBJ2-1, with TRBD2 identical over 7 bases. V was clipped by 2 bases and J by 5 bases; unmatched bases: 6. The CDR3 is 15 residues long. CDR1 and CDR2 from the germline V gene are MNHEY and SMNVEV (reference sequence). The CDR3 DNA is TGTGCCAGCAGTTTACACAGCGGGACCAACAATGAGCAGTTCTTC. Amino acid sequence: CASSLHSGTNNEQFF.

This chain connects TRBV20-1 to TRBJ2-3, with D uncertain. The V end lost 3 bases, the J end lost 3 bases, and 13 bases lay between the germline ends. Germline lookup yields CDR1 DFQATT and CDR2 SNEGSKA (reference sequence). The CDR3 runs 14 residues. For the CDR3, the DNA is TGCAGTGCTAGTGGGTATAACTTGACAGATACGCAGTATTTT. Protein product: CSASGYNLTDTQYF.

The V call is TRBV27, the J call TRBJ1-6; 8 positions match TRBD1. The junction had 7 bases not matched to a gene; V was cut back by 8 bases and J by 7 bases. The CDR3 consists of 14 residues. Per germline, CDR1 MNHEY and CDR2 SMNVEV (reference sequence). In nucleotides, the CDR3 is TGTGCCAGCTCCTACAGGGGGTACAATTCACCCCTCCACTTT. This gives the protein CASSYRGYNSPLHF.

J is TRBJ2-1 and V is TRBV21-1; TRBD2 was called by the table and not checked on the DNA. TRBV21-1 corresponds to a pseudogene. CDR3 length: 16 residues. The CDR3 here is CASSLAQREGRYEQFF. The CDR3 bases are TGTGCCAGCAGCTTAGCTCAGCGGGAGGGCCGGTATGAGCAGTTCTTC.

This chain uses TRBV11-2 with TRBJ2-7; D unclear. CDR1 and CDR2 (germline): SGHAT, FQNNGV. This CDR3 spans 14 amino acids. V lost 3 bases and J 1 base, leaving 10 bases between the germline ends. DNA of the CDR3: TGTGCCAGCAGCTTGTTCCGCGAATCCTACGAGCAGTACTTC. This gives the protein CASSLFRESYEQYF.

The V call is TRBV27, the J call TRBJ1-5; 8 bases fit TRBD1. CDR1 and CDR2 from the germline V gene are MNHEY and SMNVEV (reference sequence). The CDR3 sequence is 15 residues long. The V segment lost 5 bases and the J segment 6 bases; nucleotides outside the gene matches: 9. The CDR3 DNA reads as TGTGCCAGCAGTAGTCTAGGACAGGGAGGTCAGCCCCAGCATTTT. Residues: CASSSLGQGGQPQHF.

This chain joins TRBV6-6 and TRBJ2-2; TRBD2 agrees at 10 bases. Germline V gene data show CDR1 as MNHNY and CDR2 as SVGAGI (reference sequence). J lost 0 bases, V lost 6 bases, and 13 bases had no gene match. This CDR3 region has 19 residues. This CDR3 is CASSRATPGLATNTGELFF. CDR3 coding DNA: TGTGCCAGCAGCCGAGCCACCCCGGGACTAGCGACGAACACCGGGGAGCTGTTTTTT.

The rearrangement links TRBV2 to TRBJ2-1; the match to TRBD1 covers 9 bases. V was clipped by 6 bases and J by 6 bases; unmatched bases: 9. The CDR3 runs to 15 residues. From germline, CDR1 is SNHLY and CDR2 FYNNEI. The CDR3 DNA reads TGTGCCAGCAGCGGGACAGGGTTTCGTCGCAATGAGCAGTTCTTC. This codes for CASSGTGFRRNEQFF.

The CDR3 nucleotides read TGTGCCAGCAGCCGCGTGGGGGGTCAAGAGACCCAGTACTTC. Protein sequence: CASSRVGGQETQYF. This sequence joins TRBV7-6 and TRBJ2-5; tentative D call: TRBD2 (6 bases). This CDR3 contains 14 residues. V was clipped by 5 bases and J by 2 bases, with 12 bases between them. Germline V lookup: CDR1 SGHVS, CDR2 FNYEAQ.

The chain uses TRBV5-1 and TRBJ2-7; D is possibly TRBD1 (5 bases). With 4 bases removed from V and 5 bases from J, the gap between germline ends came to 13 bases. This CDR3 comprises 13 residues. Germline lookup yields CDR1 SGHRS and CDR2 YFSETQ. Written as DNA, the CDR3 is TGCGCCAGCAGCCTAGGGGATATCGACGAGCAGTACTTC. This codes for CASSLGDIDEQYF.

V and J are TRBV5-4 and TRBJ1-2, with a weak D call TRBD1 (5 bases). V was trimmed by 4 bases and J by 5 bases, leaving 18 bases between them. Germline V CDR1 and CDR2: SGHNT, YYREEE (reference sequence). The CDR3 contains 15 residues. The CDR3 region has the DNA TGTGCCAGCAGCGCACCGCGGGGCTTGAGGTATGGCTACACCTTC. Its protein product is CASSAPRGLRYGYTF.

This chain joins TRBV6-1 and TRBJ1-6; 7 positions agree with TRBD1. Germline CDR1 and CDR2: MNHNS and SASEGT. CDR3 length: 16 amino acids. V shed 2 bases, J shed 7 bases, and the junction held 8 bases outside the gene matches. CDR3 DNA sequence: TGTGCCAGCAGTGAACGGGAAAGCAGGGGGAATTCACCCCTCCACTTT. It specifies CASSERESRGNSPLHF.

This sequence joins TRBV5-1 and TRBJ1-2; 9 positions agree with TRBD1. CDR1 is SGHRS and CDR2 is YFSETQ in the germline V gene. The CDR3 length is 17 residues. With V trimmed by 0 bases and J by 6 bases, 12 bases remained unmatched. CDR3 sequence: CASSLVASGQGLDGYTF. The CDR3, as DNA: TGCGCCAGCAGCTTGGTAGCTTCGGGACAGGGACTTGATGGCTACACCTTC.